This entry lists 15 T cell receptor beta chains sequenced from one sample in a study of T cells in severe cutaneous drug reactions. The patients sequenced had a carbamazepine-induced Stevens-Johnson syndrome or toxic epidermal necrolysis reaction. The iRepertoire multiplex PCR system with TCR subtype-specific primers built both bulk and single-cell libraries. Each CDR3 protein gets one entry in TCRdb, which reprocessed the multiplex PCR reads and gives no DNA. Its table lists over 1,500 distinct CDR3 sequences. The sequenced sample was PBMCs. These TCRs come from a human donor with Stevens-Johnson syndrome, a severe cutaneous drug reaction.

By frequency, this clonotype is medium-sized. The chain recombines TRBV28 with TRBJ1-5. The CDR3 totals 13 residues. CDR1 is MDHEN, CDR2 SYDVKM, per germline. This CDR3 reads CASSFSGSQPQHF.

The rearrangement links TRBV7-9 to TRBJ2-1; the D gene TCRdb calls, TRBD2, cannot be checked with no DNA. Germline-derived CDR1 and CDR2 are SEHNR and FQNEAQ (reference sequence). The CDR3 consists of 18 residues. CDR3 sequence: CASSSRRTSGASYNEQFF.

V and J are TRBV12-3 or TRBV12-4 and TRBJ2-3; no DNA is available, so the TRBD1 call from TCRdb remains unchecked. The CDR3 contains 15 residues. The CDR3 sequence is CASSFHLTGADTQYF.

According to its frequency, this clonotype is medium-sized (0.01 to 0.1%). The chain has TRBV5-1 and TRBJ2-1. Germline CDR1 and CDR2: SGHRS and YFSETQ. This CDR3 contains 15 residues. The CDR3: CASSLGLSSYNEQFF.

Measured by frequency, this clonotype is large. This rearrangement joins TRBV28 to TRBJ2-5; TCRdb lists TRBD1, though no DNA is available to test this call. This CDR3 contains 14 residues. The V gene's germline CDR1 is MDHEN and CDR2 SYDVKM. CDR3 residues: CASSLSGSQETQYF.

Measured by frequency, this clonotype is medium-sized (0.01 to 0.1%). The rearrangement joins TRBV5-1 to TRBJ1-1. This CDR3 is 14 amino acids long. Germline lookup yields CDR1 SGHRS and CDR2 YFSETQ. The CDR3 loop reads CASSLSNMNTEAFF. The whole variable domain, filled in from reference TRBV5-1 and TRBJ1-1, reads KAGVTQTPRYLIKTRGQQVTLSCSPISGHRSVSWYQQTPGQGLQFLFEYFSETQRNKGNFPGRFSGRQFSNSRSEMNVSTLELGDSALYLCASSLSNMNTEAFFGQGTRLTVV.

This clonotype is deemed medium-sized by its frequency. The rearrangement uses TRBV7-8 and TRBJ1-2; no DNA is available, so the TRBD1 call from TCRdb remains unchecked. CDR1 and CDR2 (germline): SGHVS, FQNEAQ. This CDR3 has 15 residues. The CDR3 reads CASSLGRQTDYGYTF.

The chain carries TRBV7-2 and TRBJ2-5; TCRdb's D call of TRBD2 is untestable without DNA. The CDR3 runs 16 residues. The germline gives CDR1 SGHTA, CDR2 FQGNSA. CDR3 in amino acids: CASSFSASGRQETQYF.

This clonotype registers medium-sized by frequency. The chain recombines TRBV25-1 with TRBJ1-6. The CDR3 sequence is 15 residues long. Looked up from germline, CDR1 is MGHDK and CDR2 is SYGVNS. CDR3: CASSVTGTANSPLHF.

V usage is TRBV20-1 and J usage is TRBJ1-2; the TRBD1 assignment by TCRdb is unverifiable without DNA. CDR1 and CDR2 from the germline V gene are DFQATT and SNEGSKA (reference sequence). This CDR3 is built from 13 residues. The CDR3 here is CSATGVTDYGYTF.

This clonotype is medium-sized by frequency. The V gene is TRBV30, the J gene TRBJ2-2. The CDR3 has 13 amino acids. Germline V gene sequence: CDR1 GTSNPN, CDR2 SVGIG (reference sequence). CDR3 protein: CAWSVQATGELFF. Complete variable domain (other parts from reference TRBV30 and TRBJ2-2): SQTIHQWPATLVQPVGSPLSLECTVEGTSNPNLYWYRQAAGRGLQLLFYSVGIGQISSEVPQNLSASRPQDRQFILSSKKLLLSDSGFYLCAWSVQATGELFFGEGSRLTVL.

This clonotype shows up as large by frequency. This sequence joins TRBV27 and TRBJ2-5. Germline V CDR1 and CDR2: MNHEY, SMNVEV (reference sequence). There are 16 residues in the CDR3. CDR3 loop: CASSLHRALGQETQYF.

This clonotype is called medium-sized (0.01 to 0.1%) based on its frequency. This sequence joins TRBV7-9 and TRBJ2-5; the TCRdb call, TRBD1, lacks DNA for checking. This CDR3 spans 15 amino acids. Germline V gene sequence: CDR1 SEHNR, CDR2 FQNEAQ (reference sequence). The CDR3 region is CATHRDGWGGETQYF.

The rearrangement links TRBV7-9 to TRBJ2-7. Germline V gives CDR1 SEHNR, CDR2 FQNEAQ (reference sequence). CDR3 size: 11 residues. CDR3: CASSTTGEQYF.

Its frequency marks this clonotype as medium-sized. This chain links TRBV28 with TRBJ1-2; the D call from TCRdb, TRBD1, cannot be confirmed without DNA. Per germline, CDR1 MDHEN and CDR2 SYDVKM. The CDR3 loop spans 14 amino acids. The CDR3 sequence is CASSTGGTGYGYTF.